Sequencing of this TCR beta chain was carried out in a study of CD8 T cells in ankylosing spondylitis. This clonotype was counted only a few times. Its cognate antigen is unknown. MiXCR was run by TCRdb on the 5' RACE reads, yielding one entry per CDR3 protein. The sample yields 400,000 to 450,000 distinct CDR3 sequences, roughly a sixth seen once. Study conclusions and caveats: What appeared characteristic of ankylosing spondylitis blood was a TCR beta motif of 7 or 8 highly homologous variants.

The CDR3 length is 14 residues. The ends were cut back, 4 bases at V and 12 bases at J, with 18 bases in the middle. Per germline, CDR1 KGHDR and CDR2 SFDVKD. The receptor comes from a male donor with ankylosing spondylitis. Input material: blood, either unsorted or a sorted T cell fraction (not recorded which). The J gene is TRBJ2-1, the V gene TRBV24-1; D may match TRBD1 or TRBD2 (5 bases each). CDR3 DNA sequence: TGTGCCACCAGTGACCCAGGGACCCCGCAATCGCAGTTCTTC. Translating gives CATSDPGTPQSQFF.